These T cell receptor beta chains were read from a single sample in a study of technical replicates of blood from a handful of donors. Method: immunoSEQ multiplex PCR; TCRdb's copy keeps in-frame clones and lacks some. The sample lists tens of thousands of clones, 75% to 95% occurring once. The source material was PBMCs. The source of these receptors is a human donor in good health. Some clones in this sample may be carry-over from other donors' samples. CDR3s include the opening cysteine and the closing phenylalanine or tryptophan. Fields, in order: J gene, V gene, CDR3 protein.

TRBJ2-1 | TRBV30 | CAWSVQGPEWQFF
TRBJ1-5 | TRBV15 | CATSGQYNQPQHF
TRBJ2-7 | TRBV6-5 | CASSYGQGVPYEQYF
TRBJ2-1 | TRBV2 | CASRGLAGGPNEQFF
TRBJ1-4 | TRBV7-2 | CASSFSAYGGLFF
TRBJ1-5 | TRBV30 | CAWSVAGLNQPQHF
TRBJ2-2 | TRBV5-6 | CASRGQGRDYSGELFF
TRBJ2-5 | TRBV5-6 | CASTSWAREETQYF
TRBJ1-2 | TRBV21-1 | CASSKEVQGAPGIRCSYGYTF
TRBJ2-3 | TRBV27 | CASSLWKGSDTQYF
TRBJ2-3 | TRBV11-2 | CASSPRAGSTDTQYF
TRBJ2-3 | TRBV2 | CASSDWRVASTDTQYF
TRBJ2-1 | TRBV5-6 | CASSIRQEQFF
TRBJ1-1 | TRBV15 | CATSSRGRETEAFF
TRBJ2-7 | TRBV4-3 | CASSQTSGRESYEQYF
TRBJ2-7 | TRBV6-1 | CASSSRAWYEQYF
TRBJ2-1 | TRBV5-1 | CASSLAGGNSYNEQFF
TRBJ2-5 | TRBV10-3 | CAISGQLQETQYF